Listed below are T cell receptor beta chains from one sample, sequenced in a study of response to subunit inactivated influenza vaccine. Via MiXCR, TCRdb re-called the RT-PCR reads, giving one row per CDR3 protein. The repertoire holds a few hundred thousand distinct CDR3 sequences, under 8.5% seen once, with 10% to 15% in the top ten. The sequencing used PBMCs from blood, collected less than 25 months after vaccination. The source of these receptors is a man between 50 and 69 years old who received an inactivated influenza vaccine. The conserved cysteine and the conserved F or W are not part of the CDR3 here. The order of the fields is D gene, V gene, CDR3 protein. A D gene is named only where the DNA matches it firmly.

TRBD2,TRBV29-1,SVAPQSGRSDTQY
TRBD2,TRBV20-1,SARGLAGGTEQF
TRBD1,TRBV6-1,ASSLGQGASGYT
TRBD1,TRBV5-1,ASSSGTVGSYNEQF
-,TRBV12-3/TRBV12-4,ASSFHPATYEQY
-,TRBV10-3,AISESIGANSPTDTQY
-,TRBV29-1,GVEDMDATNEKLF
TRBD2,TRBV12-3/TRBV12-4,ASSLAGGTGDEQF
TRBD2,TRBV20-1,SATTSAETQY
TRBD1,TRBV12-3/TRBV12-4,ASSFGGQGTNTEAF
-,TRBV12-3/TRBV12-4,ASSFEGQGN
-,TRBV7-9,ASSLVAGGVEQF